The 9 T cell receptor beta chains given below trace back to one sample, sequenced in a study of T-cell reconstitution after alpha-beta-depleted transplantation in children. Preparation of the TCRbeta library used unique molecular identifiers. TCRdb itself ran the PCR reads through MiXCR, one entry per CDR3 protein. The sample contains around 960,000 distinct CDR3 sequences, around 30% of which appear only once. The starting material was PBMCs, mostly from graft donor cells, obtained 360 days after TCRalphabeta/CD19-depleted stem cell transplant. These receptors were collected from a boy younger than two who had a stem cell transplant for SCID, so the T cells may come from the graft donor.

CDR3 in DNA: TGCAGTGCTGGGGACAGGGGAAGGAGCAAAAACATTCAGTACTTC. Its protein is CSAGDRGRSKNIQYF. The V and J genes are TRBV20-1 and TRBJ2-4; TRBD1 matches 10 bases. The ends lost 5 bases at V and 3 bases at J; junction bases unmatched: 7. The CDR3 extends over 15 amino acids. Looked up from germline, CDR1 is DFQATT and CDR2 is SNEGSKA (reference sequence).

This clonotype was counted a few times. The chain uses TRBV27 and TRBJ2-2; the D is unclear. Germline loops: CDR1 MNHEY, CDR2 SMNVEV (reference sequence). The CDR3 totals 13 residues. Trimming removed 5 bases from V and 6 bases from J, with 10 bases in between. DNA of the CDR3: TGTGCCAGCAGTGGAGTCTATGCCGGGGAGCTGTTTTTT. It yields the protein CASSGVYAGELFF.

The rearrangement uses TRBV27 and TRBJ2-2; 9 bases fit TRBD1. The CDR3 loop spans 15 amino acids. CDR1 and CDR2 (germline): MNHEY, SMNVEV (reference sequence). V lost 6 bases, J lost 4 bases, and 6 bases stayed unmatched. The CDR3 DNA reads TGTGCCAGCAGCCGGGACAGGGCGGGCACCGGGGAGCTGTTTTTT. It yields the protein CASSRDRAGTGELFF.

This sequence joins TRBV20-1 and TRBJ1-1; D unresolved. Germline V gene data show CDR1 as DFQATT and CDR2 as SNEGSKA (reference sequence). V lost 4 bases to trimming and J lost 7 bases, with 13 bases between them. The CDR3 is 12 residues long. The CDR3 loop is CSATDPGVEAFF. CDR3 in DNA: TGCAGTGCTACGGACCCCGGAGTTGAAGCTTTCTTT.

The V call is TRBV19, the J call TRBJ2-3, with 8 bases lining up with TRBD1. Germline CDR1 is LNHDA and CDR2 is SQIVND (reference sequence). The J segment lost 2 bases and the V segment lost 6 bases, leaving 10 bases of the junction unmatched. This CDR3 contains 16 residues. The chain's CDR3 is CASSPQGQGPTDTQYF. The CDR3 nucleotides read TGTGCCAGTAGCCCACAAGGACAGGGTCCCACAGATACGCAGTATTTT.

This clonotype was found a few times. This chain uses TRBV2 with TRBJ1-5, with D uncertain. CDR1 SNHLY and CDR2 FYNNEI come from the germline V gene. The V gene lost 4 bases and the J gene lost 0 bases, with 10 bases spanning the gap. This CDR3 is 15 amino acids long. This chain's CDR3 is CASSVIESSNQPQHF. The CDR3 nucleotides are TGTGCCAGCAGTGTAATCGAAAGTAGCAATCAGCCCCAGCATTTT.

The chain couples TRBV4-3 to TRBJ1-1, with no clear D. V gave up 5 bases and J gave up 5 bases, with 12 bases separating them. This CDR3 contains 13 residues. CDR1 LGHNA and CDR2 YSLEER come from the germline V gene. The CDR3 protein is CASSYNQRTEAFF. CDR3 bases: TGCGCCAGCAGCTACAATCAGAGGACTGAAGCTTTCTTT.

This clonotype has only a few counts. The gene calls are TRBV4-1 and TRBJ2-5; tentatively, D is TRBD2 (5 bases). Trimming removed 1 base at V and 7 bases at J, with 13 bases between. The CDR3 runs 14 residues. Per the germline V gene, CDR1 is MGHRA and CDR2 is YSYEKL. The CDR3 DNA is TGCGCCAGCAGCCAAGTAGGAGGTCCCAGGACCCAGTACTTC. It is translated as CASSQVGGPRTQYF.

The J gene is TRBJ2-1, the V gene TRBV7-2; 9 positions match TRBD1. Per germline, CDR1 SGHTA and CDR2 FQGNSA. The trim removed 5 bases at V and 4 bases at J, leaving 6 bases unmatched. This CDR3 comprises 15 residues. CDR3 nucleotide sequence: TGTGCCAGCAGCATGAGAGGGACAGGGTACAATGAGCAGTTCTTC. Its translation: CASSMRGTGYNEQFF. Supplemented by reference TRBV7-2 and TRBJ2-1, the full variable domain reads GAGVSQSPSNKVTEKGKDVELRCDPISGHTALYWYRQSLGQGLEFLIYFQGNSAPDKSGLPSDRFSAERTGGSVSTLTIQRTQQEDSAVYLCASSMRGTGYNEQFFGPGTRLTVL.